These T cell receptor beta chains were read from a single sample in a study of Graves' ophthalmopathy and Graves' hyperthyroidism. TCRdb analysed the multiplex PCR reads with MiXCR anew, one entry per CDR3 protein. This table holds about 340,000 distinct CDR3 sequences, roughly 16% found once. Source material: peripheral blood. Receptors originate from an adult man with Graves' ophthalmopathy. CDR3s include the opening cysteine and the closing phenylalanine or tryptophan. Each record gives: clone size, D gene, V gene, J gene, CDR3 DNA, CDR3 protein. The D gene is left open where the match is weak. Size tells how often a clone was seen (once, few, many) or the class of an expanded clone, and some rows leave it out.

many	TRBD1	TRBV28	TRBJ2-7	TGTGCCAGCAGGGAGACTGGACAGGGGAGGGACGAGCAGTACTTC	CASRETGQGRDEQYF
many	NA	TRBV5-1	TRBJ2-7	TGCGCCAGCAGCTTGTTCGGGGCCGAGCAGTACTTC	CASSLFGAEQYF
many	TRBD1	TRBV4-1	TRBJ1-5	TGCGCCAGCAGCCAAGATCCCGGCGTCAGGGGGGCTCAGCCCCAGCATTTT	CASSQDPGVRGAQPQHF
many	NA	TRBV5-5	TRBJ2-7	TGTGCCAGCAGCTTGACCGGGACTCCACTACACTACGAGCAGTACTTC	CASSLTGTPLHYEQYF
many	NA	TRBV6-1	TRBJ2-7	TGTGCCAGCACCCAGCAGTTCGGTGGGGACGAGCAGTACTTC	CASTQQFGGDEQYF
many	NA	TRBV11-3	TRBJ2-5	TGTGCCAGCAGCCCAGGAGAAACAGGCTCGCAAGAGACCCAGTACTTC	CASSPGETGSQETQYF
many	NA	TRBV24-1	TRBJ2-7	TGTGCCACAGGTGACGGTAGCTCCTACGAGCAGTACTTC	CATGDGSSYEQYF
NA	NA	TRBV6-2/TRBV6-3	TRBJ2-5	TGTGCCAGCAGTTACGTGCGGCCGGGGGAGACCCAGTACTTC	CASSYVRPGETQYF
many	NA	TRBV5-1	TRBJ1-3	TGCGCCAGCAGCTTGGAATCAGGGACGGCTGGAAACACCATATATTTT	CASSLESGTAGNTIYF
NA	NA	TRBV6-1	TRBJ1-2	TGTGCCAGCAGTGACGCAGGGACGATCTATGGCTACACCTTC	CASSDAGTIYGYTF
many	NA	TRBV20-1	TRBJ2-4	TGCAGTGCTCGACGGGCCCTGAAGGGGAACATTCAGTACTTC	CSARRALKGNIQYF
few	TRBD1	TRBV12-3/TRBV12-4	TRBJ2-5	TGTGCCAGAAGGGGGACAGGTTCGGAGACTCAGTACTTC	CARRGTGSETQYF
few	NA	TRBV7-2	TRBJ1-2	TGTGCCAGCGCCTCAGTCGCATCTAACTATGGCTACATCTTC	CASASVASNYGYIF
NA	TRBD1	TRBV4-2	TRBJ1-6	TGTGCCAGCAGCATACCGGACAGGGGGGACTCACCCCTCCACTTT	CASSIPDRGDSPLHF
many	TRBD1	TRBV6-1	TRBJ1-1	TGTGCCAGCAGTGAAGGCAGGGGGCTTACTGAAGCTTTCTTT	CASSEGRGLTEAFF
many	NA	TRBV7-2	TRBJ2-6	TGTGCCAGCAGCTTAAGTAGGGCTCGCGTCCTGACTTTC	CASSLSRARVLTF
many	NA	TRBV7-2	TRBJ1-6	TGTGCCAGCAGCTACTCAGGGGTAGAATCACCCCTCCACTTT	CASSYSGVESPLHF
many	NA	TRBV6-2/TRBV6-3	TRBJ1-1	TGTGCCAGCAGGGACACGAGCACTGAAGCTTTCTTT	CASRDTSTEAFF
many	NA	TRBV28	TRBJ2-7	TGTGCCAGCAGGATGATAGGGGGGGCGACGGCTCACGAGCAGTACTTC	CASRMIGGATAHEQYF
many	NA	TRBV11-2	TRBJ2-7	TGTGCCAGCAGCCCACCCCAGGGAGGGGGAGGGGGCTCCTACGAGCAGTACTTC	CASSPPQGGGGGSYEQYF
many	NA	TRBV6-5	TRBJ1-3	TGTGCCAGCGGACCCGGACACGCCAGAAACACCATATATTTT	CASGPGHARNTIYF
many	TRBD1	TRBV7-8	TRBJ1-1	TGTGCCAGCAGTTTTACAGGGGAAGGCACTGAAGCTTTCTTT	CASSFTGEGTEAFF
many	NA	TRBV30	TRBJ1-2	TGTGCCTGGCAACTGGAGGGACGGGGCTATGGCTACACCTTC	CAWQLEGRGYGYTF
many	TRBD2	TRBV2	TRBJ2-5	TGTGCCAGCGAACTAGCGGGAGGGGTGCAAGAGACCCAGTACTTC	CASELAGGVQETQYF
NA	NA	TRBV11-2	TRBJ2-2	TGTGCCAGCAGCTTAGTCAGGGTGGCCGGGGAGCTGTTTTTT	CASSLVRVAGELFF
many	TRBD1	TRBV4-3	TRBJ1-2	TGCGCCAGCAGCCAAGTCGGGACAGTCGGCTACACCTTC	CASSQVGTVGYTF
NA	TRBD1	TRBV20-1	TRBJ2-5	TGCAGTGCGGAAGGGACAGGACAAGAGACCCAGTACTTC	CSAEGTGQETQYF
many	NA	TRBV4-2	TRBJ1-5	TGTGCCAGCAGCTCAAGTTCTAGCAATCAGCCCCAGCATTTT	CASSSSSSNQPQHF
many	NA	TRBV4-2	TRBJ1-6	TGTGCCAGCAGCCAAGACTGGGGGGGGGATAATTCACCCCTCCACTTT	CASSQDWGGDNSPLHF
many	NA	TRBV19	TRBJ1-2	TGTGCCAGTAGTATAGTACGGAGGTCGGACTATGGCTACACCTTC	CASSIVRRSDYGYTF
many	NA	TRBV19	TRBJ1-3	TGTGCCAGTAGTAACCTGGCCGGCGGCCTCTCTGGAAACACCATATATTTT	CASSNLAGGLSGNTIYF
many	NA	TRBV20-1	TRBJ2-7	TGCAGTGCCCCCACAGCAGCTCCCGTTTTTGTCGAGCAGTACTTC	CSAPTAAPVFVEQYF
many	TRBD1	TRBV6-4	TRBJ1-1	TGTGCCAGCAGTGACGTACAGGGGAAGGAGGATGAAGCTTTCTTT	CASSDVQGKEDEAFF
many	TRBD1	TRBV30	TRBJ1-2	TGTGCCTGGAGCCAGGGGGATGGCTACACCTTC	CAWSQGDGYTF
NA	NA	TRBV7-2	TRBJ2-7	TGTGCCAGCAGCTTAGCGCGTCTAACGAGCTCCTACGAGCAGTACTTC	CASSLARLTSSYEQYF
many	NA	TRBV30	TRBJ2-6	TGTGCCTGGATCAGCGCCCTAAACTCTGGGGCCAACGTCCTGACTTTC	CAWISALNSGANVLTF
many	TRBD1	TRBV20-1	TRBJ2-7	TGCAGTGCTAGAGGAGGACAGGGGAATACCTACGAGCAGTACTTC	CSARGGQGNTYEQYF
many	TRBD1	TRBV2	TRBJ1-1	TGTGCCAGCACCGAGAACCTTGACAGGGCTGCCTCGGCTTTCTTT	CASTENLDRAASAFF
many	NA	TRBV27	TRBJ2-7	TGTGCCAGCGGACATCCGTCGGGGGAGCAGTACTTC	CASGHPSGEQYF
many	NA	TRBV20-1	TRBJ1-2	TGCAGTGCTAGATTTCCCGGGACGGCCTATGGCTACACCTTC	CSARFPGTAYGYTF